A single sample gave rise to the 3 T cell receptor beta chains below, sequenced in a study of blood T cells in healthy people across ages. Combining a sample-barcoded 5' primer with a J-beta primer mix, a second PCR ran for roughly 7 to 12 cycles. MiXCR, applied by TCRdb to the 5' RACE reads, yields one record per CDR3 protein. The sample carries about 730,000 distinct CDR3 sequences, roughly 44% recorded once. Sequenced sample: blood. The receptors shown here come from a woman aged 60 to 75 in good health.

About this clonotype: Compared with germline, one end of the junction differs, possibly owing to a read error. The V and J genes are TRBV28 and TRBJ2-3; 9 nucleotides align to TRBD2. This CDR3 is built from 18 residues. Germline V gene data show CDR1 as MDHEN and CDR2 as SYDVKM. The CDR3 loop reads CACSFNLGAGLAKDTQYF. Written as DNA, the CDR3 is TGTGCCTGCAGTTTCAACCTGGGCGCAGGACTAGCGAAAGATACGCAGTATTTT.

For the CDR3, the DNA is TGCAGCGTTGGGGATAACTATGGCTACACCTTC. Translation gives CSVGDNYGYTF. The chain has TRBV29-1 and TRBJ1-2, with unresolved D. The CDR3 totals 11 residues. Looked up from germline, CDR1 is SQVTM and CDR2 is ANQGSEA. Trimming removed 4 bases from V and 1 base from J, with 4 bases in between. Supplemented by reference TRBV29-1 and TRBJ1-2, the full variable domain reads SAVISQKPSRDICQRGTSLTIQCQVDSQVTMMFWYRQQPGQSLTLIATANQGSEATYESGFVIDKFPISRPNLTFSTLTVSNMSPEDSSIYLCSVGDNYGYTFGSGTRLTVV.

The rearrangement joins TRBV4-1 to TRBJ1-2; D gene ambiguous. This CDR3 is built from 14 residues. Germline values: CDR1 MGHRA, CDR2 YSYEKL. V was cut by 1 base and J by 8 bases, with 14 bases left in between. CDR3 in amino acids: CASSQVVQSGGYTF. The CDR3 bases are TGCGCCAGCAGCCAAGTGGTACAGTCCGGGGGCTACACCTTC.